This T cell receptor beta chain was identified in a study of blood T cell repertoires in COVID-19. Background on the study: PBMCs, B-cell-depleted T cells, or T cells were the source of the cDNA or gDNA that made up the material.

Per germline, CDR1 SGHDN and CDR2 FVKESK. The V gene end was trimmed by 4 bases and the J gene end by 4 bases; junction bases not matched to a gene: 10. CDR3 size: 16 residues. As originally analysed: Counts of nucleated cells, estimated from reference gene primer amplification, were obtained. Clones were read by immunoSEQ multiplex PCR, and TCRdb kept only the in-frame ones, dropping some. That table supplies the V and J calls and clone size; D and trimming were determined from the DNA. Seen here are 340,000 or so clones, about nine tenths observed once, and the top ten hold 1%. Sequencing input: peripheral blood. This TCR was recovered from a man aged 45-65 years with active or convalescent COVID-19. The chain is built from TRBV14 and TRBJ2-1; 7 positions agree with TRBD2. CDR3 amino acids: CASSRLGSSGYNEQFF. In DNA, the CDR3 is TGTGCCAGCAGCCGGCTCGGGAGTAGCGGGTACAATGAGCAGTTCTTC. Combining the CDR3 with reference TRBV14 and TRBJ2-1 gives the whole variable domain EAGVTQFPSHSVIEKGQTVTLRCDPISGHDNLYWYRRVMGKEIKFLLHFVKESKQDESGMPNNRFLAERTGGTYSTLKVQPAELEDSGVYFCASSRLGSSGYNEQFFGPGTRLTVL.